Listed below are T cell receptor beta chains from one sample, sequenced in a study of technical replicates of blood from a handful of donors. The method was immunoSEQ multiplex PCR; TCRdb's version includes in-frame clones alone and lacks a portion of them. Of 75,000 to 95,000 clones in the sample, around 94% were seen once. Sequencing input: T cells isolated from PBMCs. Receptor source: a human donor in good health. The CDR3 runs from the conserved cysteine through the conserved F or W. A D gene is named only where the DNA matches it firmly. Size tells how often a clone was seen (once, few, many) or the class of an expanded clone, and some rows leave it out.

TRBV4-1	TRBD1	-	TRBJ2-7	16	CASSLYLTGERHEQYF	TGCGCCAGCAGCCTGTACCTGACAGGGGAGCGACACGAGCAGTACTTC
TRBV7-6	TRBD1	once	TRBJ1-4	17	CASSLWTGGSTNEKLFF	TGTGCCAGCAGCTTATGGACAGGGGGCTCAACTAATGAAAAACTGTTTTTT
TRBV6-5	TRBD1	once	TRBJ1-1	15	CASKTGGVLGTEAFF	TGTGCCAGCAAGACAGGGGGCGTATTGGGAACTGAAGCTTTCTTT
TRBV5-1	TRBD1	-	TRBJ2-7	14	CASSSQGASDEQYF	TGCGCCAGCAGCTCTCAGGGGGCTAGCGACGAGCAGTACTTC
TRBV13	-	-	TRBJ2-1	14	CASRTTRGYNEQFF	TGTGCCAGCAGGACTACCCGGGGCTACAATGAGCAGTTCTTC
TRBV10-3	TRBD1	few	TRBJ1-5	14	CAAGWGQVNQPQHF	TGTGCCGCCGGTTGGGGACAGGTAAATCAGCCCCAGCATTTT
TRBV9	TRBD1	-	TRBJ1-2	14	CASSVAQGDYGYTF	TGTGCCAGCAGCGTAGCACAGGGGGACTATGGCTACACCTTC
TRBV6-1	-	-	TRBJ1-1	13	CASSETTVTEAFF	TGTGCCAGCAGTGAGACGACAGTCACTGAAGCTTTCTTT
TRBV10-1	-	-	TRBJ1-1	14	CASSEYRGNTEAFF	TGCGCCAGCAGTGAATATAGGGGTAACACTGAAGCTTTCTTT
TRBV28	-	-	TRBJ2-7	12	CASSPYSYEQYF	TGTGCCAGCAGTCCTTACAGCTACGAGCAGTACTTC
TRBV6-1	-	-	TRBJ2-5	15	CASSGLNERLETQYF	TGTGCCAGCAGTGGGCTTAATGAGCGGCTAGAGACCCAGTACTTC
TRBV6-1	-	-	TRBJ2-5	14	CASSRAGTQETQYF	TGTGCCAGCAGCCGGGCGGGAACTCAAGAGACCCAGTACTTC
TRBV5-1	TRBD1	-	TRBJ2-5	15	CASSWSGQGQETQYF	TGCGCCAGCAGCTGGTCTGGACAGGGCCAAGAGACCCAGTACTTC
TRBV27	TRBD2	-	TRBJ2-7	16	CASSPYQTSGTYEQYF	TGTGCCAGCAGTCCATATCAGACTAGCGGTACCTACGAGCAGTACTTC
TRBV9	TRBD1	once	TRBJ1-1	14	CASSGTGGFTEAFF	TGTGCCAGCAGCGGGACAGGGGGGTTTACTGAAGCTTTCTTT
TRBV5-1	-	few	TRBJ1-1	14	CASSLGQENTEAFF	TGCGCCAGCAGCTTAGGTCAGGAGAACACTGAAGCTTTCTTT
TRBV5-6	TRBD1	once	TRBJ1-2	15	CASSLGQGEGYGYTF	TGTGCCAGCAGCCTAGGACAGGGGGAAGGCTATGGCTACACCTTC
TRBV29-1	-	-	TRBJ2-1	12	CSVKSGGGEQFF	TGCAGCGTTAAGTCTGGGGGCGGTGAGCAGTTCTTC
TRBV9	-	-	TRBJ1-5	15	CASSVGSGSNQPQHF	TGTGCCAGCAGCGTAGGGTCGGGGAGCAATCAGCCCCAGCATTTT
TRBV6-1	-	-	TRBJ2-7	11	CASSVPYEQYF	TGTGCCAGCAGTGTTCCGTACGAGCAGTACTTC
TRBV6-6	-	once	TRBJ1-5	14	CASSRQADNQPQHF	TGTGCCAGCAGTCGACAGGCGGATAATCAGCCCCAGCATTTT
TRBV2	TRBD2	-	TRBJ2-7	13	CASMGLAGYEQYF	TGTGCCAGCATGGGACTAGCGGGCTACGAGCAGTACTTC
TRBV6-5	TRBD1	-	TRBJ1-1	15	CASTGGGTGHTEAFF	TGTGCCAGCACTGGGGGCGGGACAGGCCACACTGAAGCTTTCTTT
TRBV6-1	TRBD2	-	TRBJ2-1	13	CASNLAGGYEQFF	TGTGCCAGCAATCTAGCGGGAGGTTATGAGCAGTTCTTC
TRBV9	TRBD1	once	TRBJ1-2	15	CASSAGGQGYYGYTF	TGTGCCAGCAGCGCGGGGGGACAGGGATATTATGGCTACACCTTC
TRBV28	TRBD2	once	TRBJ2-3	18	CASSLTGISGRLADTQYF	TGTGCCAGCAGTTTGACAGGGATTAGCGGGAGATTGGCAGATACGCAGTATTTT
TRBV4-1	TRBD2	-	TRBJ2-5	18	CASSPRLVPSGFRETQYF	TGCGCCAGCAGCCCGAGGCTAGTCCCTAGCGGGTTTAGAGAGACCCAGTACTTC
TRBV9	-	-	TRBJ2-7	14	CASSVEEGSYEQYF	TGTGCCAGCAGCGTAGAGGAGGGATCCTACGAGCAGTACTTC
TRBV19	TRBD1	once	TRBJ1-5	15	CASSRDRDLRQPQHF	TGTGCCAGTAGTAGGGACAGGGATTTACGGCAGCCCCAGCATTTT
TRBV7-7	TRBD1	-	TRBJ2-1	14	CASSPPGQNNEQFF	TGTGCTAGCAGCCCTCCGGGACAGAACAATGAGCAGTTCTTC
TRBV28	TRBD2	-	TRBJ2-1	21	CASSRAWGLAGTFSSYNEQFF	TGTGCCAGCAGTAGAGCATGGGGACTAGCGGGCACCTTTAGCTCCTACAATGAGCAGTTCTTC